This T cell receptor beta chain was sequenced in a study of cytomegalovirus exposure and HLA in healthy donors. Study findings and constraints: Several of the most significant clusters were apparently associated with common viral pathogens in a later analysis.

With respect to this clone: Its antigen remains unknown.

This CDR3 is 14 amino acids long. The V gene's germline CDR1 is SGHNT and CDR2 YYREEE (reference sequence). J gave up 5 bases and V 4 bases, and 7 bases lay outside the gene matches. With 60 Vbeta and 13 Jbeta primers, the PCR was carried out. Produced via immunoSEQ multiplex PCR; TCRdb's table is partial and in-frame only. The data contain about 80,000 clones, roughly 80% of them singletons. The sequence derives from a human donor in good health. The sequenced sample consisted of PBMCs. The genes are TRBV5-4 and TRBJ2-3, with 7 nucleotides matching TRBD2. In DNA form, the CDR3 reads TGTGCCAGCAGCCCGCAACTAGCGCAAGATACGCAGTATTTT. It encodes CASSPQLAQDTQYF.